This T cell receptor beta chain was retrieved from a study of T and B cells in COVID-19 patients. BIOMED2 TRB-A/B primer pools were used in multiplex TRB PCR. TCRdb fed the multiplex PCR reads into MiXCR, producing one record per CDR3 protein. The sample holds roughly 8,100 distinct CDR3 sequences, roughly 30% seen once. Each TRB amplification used roughly 220-550 ng of genomic DNA from blood. The CDR3 is made up of 15 amino acids. The junction had 6 bases not matched to a gene; V was cut back by 1 base and J by 5 bases. Germline values: CDR1 LNHNV, CDR2 YYDKDF (reference sequence). This clonotype was seen only a few times.

V and J are TRBV15 and TRBJ2-5; 8 bases agree with TRBD2. The sample consisted of blood. The TCR originated in a human donor with active COVID-19. This CDR3 reads CATSRVLSGGETQYF. CDR3 DNA: TGTGCCACCAGCAGAGTGCTCTCGGGGGGGGAGACCCAGTACTTC.